Sequencing of this TCR beta chain was carried out in a study of blood T cell repertoires in COVID-19. Study at large: COVID-19 samples, acute and convalescent, were from the United States, Italy and Spain. T cells, B-cell-depleted T cells, or PBMCs supplied cDNA or gDNA.

The study recruited people aged about 18 to 95 years across approximately 24 US areas. Cohort 3 recovery required two negative PCRs, clearance, or symptom resolution. V lost 6 bases to trimming and J lost 6 bases, with 20 bases between them. There are 15 residues in the CDR3. Germline lookup yields CDR1 SGHVS and CDR2 FNYEAQ. Using immunoSEQ multiplex PCR, the repertoire was profiled, and TCRdb retains in-frame clones only, with some absent. Seen here are approximately 490,000 clones, 75% to 90% observed once, and the top ten hold roughly 0.7%. The sequencing input was PBMCs or T cells enriched from blood (not recorded which). The TCR originated in a woman between 18 and 29 years old who had recovered from COVID-19. The chain combines TRBV7-6 with TRBJ1-1; D remains unclear. The CDR3 bases are TGTGCCAGCAGTCCCGTCCTTATCCGAACACCTGAAGCTTTCTTT. It codes for CASSPVLIRTPEAFF.